The entry below gives a single TCR beta chain sequence along with its context. A multiplex PCR was run with 60 Vbeta primers and 13 Jbeta primers. The protocol was immunoSEQ multiplex PCR, while the TCRdb copy is restricted to in-frame clones and leaves out a portion. The sample includes some 240,000 clones, approximately 80% of them seen just once. The germline V gene has CDR1 MNHEY and CDR2 SVGAGI. The CDR3 loop spans 14 amino acids. Trimming shortened V by 4 bases and J by 6 bases, and 16 bases separated the two germline ends. This entry comes from a study of cytomegalovirus exposure and HLA in healthy donors. Samples came from healthy bone marrow donors.

Sequenced: PBMCs. The receptor was isolated from a male donor in good health and CMV-seronegative. The gene calls are TRBV6-5 and TRBJ2-7; perhaps TRBD1 as D (7 bases). CDR3 nucleotides: TGTGCCAGCAGTTCTACAGGGGAGGCTGGCGAGCAGTACTTC. Its protein is CASSSTGEAGEQYF.